The T cell receptor (beta chain) described here comes from a study of blood T cells in healthy people across ages. Turning to this clonotype: Its cognate antigen is unknown.

From germline, CDR1 is KGHSH and CDR2 LQKENI. The CDR3 length is 16 residues. Trimming at V came to 3 bases and at J to 7 bases, leaving 5 bases not matched to a gene. Study-wide results and limits: Those diversity estimates obtained from one million T cells were thought to be underestimates.

Combining a sample-barcoded 5' primer with a J-beta primer mix, a second PCR ran for 7 to 11 cycles. Unique molecular identifiers of 12 random nucleotides labeled each cDNA. TCRdb independently ran MiXCR on the 5' RACE reads; one entry per CDR3 protein. The data hold fewer than 2,000,000 distinct CDR3 sequences, with 39% observed a single time. About 10 milliliters of peripheral blood were drawn from each donor into EDTA-treated tubes. The source of this sequence is a human donor in good health. The chain is built from TRBV18 and TRBJ2-1; 14 positions agree with TRBD2. What was sequenced was blood. Here the CDR3 reads CASSPGLAGEWNEQFF. The CDR3 DNA reads as TGTGCCAGCTCACCGGGACTAGCGGGGGAATGGAATGAGCAGTTCTTC.